This is a list of T cell receptor beta chains from one sample in a study of blood T cells in healthy people across ages. TCRdb analysed the 5' RACE reads with MiXCR anew, one entry per CDR3 protein. The sample has about 1.6 million distinct CDR3 sequences, 30% to 40% seen once. Sequencing was done on a sample of blood. The receptor set was obtained from a woman between 25 and 40 years old in good health. Each CDR3 is given with its conserved first and last residue. D genes are given only for firm matches. Only part of the rows carry a size: once, few, many, or a class if the clone is expanded.

TRBV6-6,NA,TRBJ1-2,NA,CASTRQRAYGYTF,TGTGCCAGCACTCGACAGCGGGCCTATGGCTACACCTTC
TRBV4-2,NA,TRBJ1-1,TRBD1,CASSQEFSVAKTGGEAFF,TGTGCCAGCAGCCAGGAGTTCTCTGTGGCGAAAACAGGGGGAGAAGCTTTCTTT
TRBV4-1,few,TRBJ2-7,TRBD2,CASSQWVAGGGEQYF,TGCGCCAGCAGCCAGTGGGTAGCGGGAGGGGGTGAGCAGTACTTC
TRBV3-1,NA,TRBJ2-6,TRBD1,CTSSRRQGGANVLTF,TGTACCAGCAGCCGAAGACAGGGAGGGGCCAACGTCCTGACTTTC
TRBV29-1,NA,TRBJ1-1,NA,CSVELVFSEAFF,TGCAGCGTTGAATTAGTGTTCTCTGAAGCTTTCTTT
TRBV10-3,NA,TRBJ1-5,TRBD1,CAIGGDRGGLNQPQHF,TGTGCCATCGGTGGGGACAGGGGTGGACTCAATCAGCCCCAGCATTTT
TRBV20-1,few,TRBJ1-2,NA,CSARDLLDGANYGYTF,TGCAGTGCTAGAGATCTCCTAGATGGGGCTAACTATGGCTACACCTTC
TRBV10-3,few,TRBJ2-5,TRBD2,CATGELSGGLGETQYF,TGTGCCACGGGGGAGTTGAGCGGGGGGTTGGGAGAGACCCAGTACTTC
TRBV7-6,many,TRBJ2-3,NA,CASSHLGTDTQYF,TGTGCCAGCAGCCACCTCGGCACAGATACGCAGTATTTT
TRBV20-1,many,TRBJ2-5,NA,CSARPMETQYF,TGCAGTGCTAGGCCCATGGAGACCCAGTACTTC
TRBV7-9,once,TRBJ2-1,NA,CASSLAKASSYNEQFF,TGTGCCAGCAGCTTAGCCAAAGCCAGCTCCTACAATGAGCAGTTCTTC
TRBV4-2,few,TRBJ2-1,TRBD2,CASSQDLDSGRFNEQFF,TGTGCCAGCAGCCAAGATCTTGATAGCGGGAGGTTCAATGAGCAGTTCTTC
TRBV2,NA,TRBJ2-7,TRBD1,CASSVNRGPYEQYF,TGTGCCAGCAGTGTAAACAGGGGACCCTACGAGCAGTACTTC
TRBV20-1,few,TRBJ2-1,NA,CSARDPSEDNEQFF,TGCAGTGCTAGAGATCCTAGCGAAGACAATGAGCAGTTCTTC
TRBV5-1,many,TRBJ2-3,TRBD2,CASSLGVAGSTDTQYF,TGCGCCAGCAGCTTGGGGGTAGCGGGGAGCACAGATACGCAGTATTTT
TRBV11-2,NA,TRBJ2-5,TRBD1,CASSSYRGKTQYF,TGTGCCAGCAGCTCATACAGGGGAAAGACCCAGTACTTC
TRBV7-2,once,TRBJ2-5,NA,CASSTAPLGTGETQYF,TGTGCCAGCAGCACGGCCCCCTTGGGGACTGGGGAGACCCAGTACTTC